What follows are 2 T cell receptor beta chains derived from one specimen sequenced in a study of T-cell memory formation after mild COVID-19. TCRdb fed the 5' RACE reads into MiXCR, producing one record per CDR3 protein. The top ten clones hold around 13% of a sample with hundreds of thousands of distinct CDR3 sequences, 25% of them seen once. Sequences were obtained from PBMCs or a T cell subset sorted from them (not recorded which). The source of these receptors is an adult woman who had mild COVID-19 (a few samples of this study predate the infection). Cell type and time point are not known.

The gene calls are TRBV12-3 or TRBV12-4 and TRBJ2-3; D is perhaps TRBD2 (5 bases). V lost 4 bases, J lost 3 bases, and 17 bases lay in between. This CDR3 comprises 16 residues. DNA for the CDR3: TGTGCCAGCAGTTCCGTACTAGACGTGGGTACAGATACGCAGTATTTT. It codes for CASSSVLDVGTDTQYF.

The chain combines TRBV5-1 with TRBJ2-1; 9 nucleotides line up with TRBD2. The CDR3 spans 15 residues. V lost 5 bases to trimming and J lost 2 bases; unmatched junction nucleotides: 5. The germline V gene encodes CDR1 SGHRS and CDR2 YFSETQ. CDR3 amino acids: CASRVAGEPYNEQFF. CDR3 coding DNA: TGCGCCAGCAGGGTAGCGGGGGAACCCTACAATGAGCAGTTCTTC.